This T cell receptor (beta chain) was recovered during a study of T cells in Graves' hyperthyroidism and ophthalmopathy. The study's findings and limits: The model forecast ophthalmopathy, anticipating it by a median about 6.5 months before onset.

The study included ophthalmopathy patients with Clinical Activity Score at least 3, NOSPECS grade at least 4 and duration under 3 months. The PBMCs were sourced from fresh peripheral blood (about 10 ml). RNA transcripts yielded amplified TCR beta CDR3 regions. HTBI primers were used for first-round RT-PCR of the TCR CDR3. Each CDR3 protein is one row after TCRdb ran MiXCR on the multiplex PCR reads. This table has 360,000 or so distinct CDR3 sequences, around 15% appearing once. The CDR3 is 15 amino acids. J gave up 6 bases and V 6 bases, and 10 bases lay outside the gene matches. This clonotype was found many times. Antigen: not known.

Sequenced sample: blood. The V call is TRBV12-3 or TRBV12-4, the J call TRBJ2-1; 8 bases are a match to TRBD2. This clonotype was sampled from a woman aged 60 to 75 with Graves' ophthalmopathy. For the CDR3, the DNA is TGTGCCAGCAGCCTCGAACTAGCGGCTTCCAATGAGCAGTTCTTC. Translated: CASSLELAASNEQFF.